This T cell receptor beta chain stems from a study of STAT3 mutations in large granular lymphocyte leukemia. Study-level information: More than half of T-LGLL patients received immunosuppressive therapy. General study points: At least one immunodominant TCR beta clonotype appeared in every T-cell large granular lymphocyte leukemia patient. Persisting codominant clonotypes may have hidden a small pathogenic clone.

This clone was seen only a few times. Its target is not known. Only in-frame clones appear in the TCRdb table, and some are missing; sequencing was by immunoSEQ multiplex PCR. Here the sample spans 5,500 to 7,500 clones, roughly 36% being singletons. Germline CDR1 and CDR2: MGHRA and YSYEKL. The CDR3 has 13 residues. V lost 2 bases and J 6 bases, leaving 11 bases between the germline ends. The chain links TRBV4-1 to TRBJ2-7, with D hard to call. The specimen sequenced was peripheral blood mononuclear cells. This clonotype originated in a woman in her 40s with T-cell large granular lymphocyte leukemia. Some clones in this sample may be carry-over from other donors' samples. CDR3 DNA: TGCGCCAGCAGCCAAACCGGTGGGCCCGAGCAGTACTTC. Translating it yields CASSQTGGPEQYF.